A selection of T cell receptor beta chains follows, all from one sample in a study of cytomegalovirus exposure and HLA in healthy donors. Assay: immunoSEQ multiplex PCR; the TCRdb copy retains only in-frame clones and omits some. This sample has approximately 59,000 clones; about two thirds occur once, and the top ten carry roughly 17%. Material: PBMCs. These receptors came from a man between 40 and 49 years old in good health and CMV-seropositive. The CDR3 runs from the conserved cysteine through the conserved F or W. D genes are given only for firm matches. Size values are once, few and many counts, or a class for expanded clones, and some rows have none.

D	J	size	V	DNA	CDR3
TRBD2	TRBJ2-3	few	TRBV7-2	TGTGCCAGCAGCCAAGAGGGGAGGGGCGCAGATACGCAGTATTTT	CASSQEGRGADTQYF
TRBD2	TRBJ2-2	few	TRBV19	TGTGCCAGTAGCCTTCCCCCGGGGGGGTCCGGGGAGCTGTTTTTT	CASSLPPGGSGELFF
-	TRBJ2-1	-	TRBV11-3	TGTGCCAGCAGCTTAAGGGACAAGGACAATGAGCAGTTCTTC	CASSLRDKDNEQFF
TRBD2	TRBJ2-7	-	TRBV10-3	TGTGCCATCAGTGAGGGACTAGCGGGAGTTGGCGAGCAGTACTTC	CAISEGLAGVGEQYF
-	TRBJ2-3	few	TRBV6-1	TGTGCCAGCAGTGTACAGTTCGCAGATACGCAGTATTTT	CASSVQFADTQYF
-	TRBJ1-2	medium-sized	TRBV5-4	TGTGCCAGCAGCCCCGGGGGTAGTTATGGCTACACCTTC	CASSPGGSYGYTF
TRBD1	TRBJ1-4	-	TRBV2	TGTGCCAGCCGACAGGGACAGAACGAAAAACTGTTTTTT	CASRQGQNEKLFF
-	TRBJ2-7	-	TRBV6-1	TGTGCCAGCAGTAACAGGGTAGGGGCCTACGAGCAGTACTTC	CASSNRVGAYEQYF
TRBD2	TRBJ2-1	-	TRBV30	TGTGCCAGAGGGTGGGAGGGCGGGTACAATGAGCAGTTCTTC	CARGWEGGYNEQFF
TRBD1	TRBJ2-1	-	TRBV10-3	TGTGCCATCAGTGGGGGACAGGGATCCTACAATGAGCAGTTCTTC	CAISGGQGSYNEQFF
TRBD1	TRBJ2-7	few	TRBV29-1	TGCAGCGTTGGAGACAGGGGGCCTTACGAGCAGTACTTC	CSVGDRGPYEQYF
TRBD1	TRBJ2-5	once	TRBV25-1	TGTGCCAGCGAAACGGGACAGGGGTTTCAAGAGACCCAGTACTTC	CASETGQGFQETQYF
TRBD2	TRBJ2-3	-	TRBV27	TGTGCCAGCAGTTTAAGGGGACTAGCGGGGGTAGTAGATACGCAGTATTTT	CASSLRGLAGVVDTQYF
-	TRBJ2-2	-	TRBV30	TGTGCCTGGAGTTCCCTAGCCCACGGGGAGCTGTTTTTT	CAWSSLAHGELFF